This T cell receptor (beta chain) was sequenced in a study of shared clonotypes between healthy human individuals. Note on this clone: The sample contains more than one DNA sequence encoding this CDR3.

Clones were sequenced by immunoSEQ multiplex PCR, and TCRdb holds only the in-frame ones, with some missing. Counted here are some 2.1 million clones, roughly 96% occurring once; the ten biggest clones make up around 0.13%. Looked up from germline, CDR1 is KGHSH and CDR2 is LQKENI. V was shortened by 2 bases and J by 0 bases, with 8 bases between the two germline ends. This CDR3 contains 14 residues. The sample taken for sequencing was naive CD4+ T cells sorted from blood. Stated subset: CD45RA+ positively selected. The chain has TRBV18 and TRBJ2-7; TRBD1 is a possible D gene (5 bases). The TCR sequence derives from a man aged 18 to 35 in good health. The CDR3 nucleotides read TGTGCCAGCTCACCAACAGGTTCCTCCTACGAGCAGTACTTC. This translates into CASSPTGSSYEQYF.